The 10 T cell receptor beta chains listed next were all sequenced from one sample in a study of blood T cell repertoires in COVID-19. Assay used: immunoSEQ multiplex PCR; TCRdb lists only in-frame clones, some missing. The table has 80,000 to 95,000 clones, 81% seen once. The sequenced material came from peripheral blood. All receptors derive from an elderly man with acute or convalescent COVID-19.

This clone was detected many times. The rearrangement uses TRBV30 and TRBJ1-1; the match to TRBD1 covers 8 bases. Germline V gives CDR1 GTSNPN, CDR2 SVGIG (reference sequence). The V segment lost 3 bases and the J segment 6 bases; nucleotides outside the gene matches: 6. CDR3 length: 13 amino acids. CDR3 residues: CAWRGDRGPEAFF. In nucleotides, the CDR3 is TGTGCCTGGAGGGGAGACAGGGGTCCTGAAGCTTTCTTT.

The J gene is TRBJ2-6, the V gene TRBV4-2, with D tentatively TRBD1 (6 bases). The CDR3 length is 16 residues. With 2 bases removed from V and 2 bases from J, the gap between germline ends came to 10 bases. CDR1 LGHNA and CDR2 YNFKEQ come from the germline V gene. In DNA form, the CDR3 reads TGTGCCAGCAGCCAACTAACAGGGACTGGGGCCAACGTCCTGACTTTC. As protein: CASSQLTGTGANVLTF.

A note on this clone: The same CDR3 arises from other DNA sequences in this sample as well. The V and J genes are TRBV5-1 and TRBJ2-3; the match to TRBD1 covers 9 bases. The V gene's germline CDR1 is SGHRS and CDR2 YFSETQ. The CDR3 consists of 14 residues. The ends lost 4 bases at V and 3 bases at J; junction bases unmatched: 3. CDR3 nucleotide sequence: TGCGCCAGCAGCCCTGACAGGGGGACAGATACGCAGTATTTT. Amino acid sequence: CASSPDRGTDTQYF.

The chain combines TRBV7-6 with TRBJ1-3; D unresolved. There are 15 residues in the CDR3. Germline CDR1 SGHVS, CDR2 FNYEAQ. The V and J ends lost 3 bases and 0 bases respectively, with 9 bases between them. The CDR3 is CASSLLSVSGNTIYF. The CDR3 DNA reads as TGTGCCAGCAGCTTGCTCTCGGTCTCTGGAAACACCATATATTTT.

The chain has TRBV7-8 and TRBJ1-6; TRBD1 matches at 7 bases. Germline CDR1 reads SGHVS; CDR2 reads FQNEAQ. The ends lost 4 bases at V and 6 bases at J; junction bases unmatched: 6. CDR3 length: 15 amino acids. CDR3 protein: CASSSLGTVNSPLHF. In nucleotides, the CDR3 is TGTGCCAGCAGCTCCCTCGGGACAGTTAATTCACCCCTCCACTTT.

J is TRBJ2-1 and V is TRBV30, with D hard to call. With 3 bases removed from V and 7 bases from J, the gap between germline ends came to 16 bases. Germline assignment: CDR1 GTSNPN and CDR2 SVGIG (reference sequence). The CDR3 loop spans 14 amino acids. The CDR3 protein is CAWRSPRLLNEQFF. The CDR3 DNA follows: TGTGCCTGGAGATCACCTCGACTCCTTAATGAGCAGTTCTTC.

V usage is TRBV5-1 and J usage is TRBJ1-1; D may be TRBD1 (5 bases). The CDR3 consists of 14 residues. Per germline, CDR1 SGHRS and CDR2 YFSETQ. V shed 6 bases and J shed 5 bases, with 17 bases lying between them. In nucleotides, the CDR3 is TGCGCCAGCACCCCCGACACTGGGGGGACTGAAGCTTTCTTT. Translation: CASTPDTGGTEAFF.

J is TRBJ2-1 and V is TRBV14; 11 bases agree with TRBD2. Trimming removed 3 bases from V and 9 bases from J; junction bases left unmatched: 7. Germline CDR1 reads SGHDN; CDR2 reads FVKESK. CDR3 length: 15 residues. CDR3 DNA: TGTGCCAGCAGCCAGTTAGCGGGAGGGCCTTTTGAGCAGTTCTTC. Its translation is CASSQLAGGPFEQFF.

V usage is TRBV19 and J usage is TRBJ2-6; D remains unclear. The CDR3 is made up of 14 amino acids. V shed 5 bases and J shed 0 bases, with 5 bases lying between them. The germline gives CDR1 LNHDA, CDR2 SQIVND (reference sequence). CDR3 loop: CASSRVSGANVLTF. The DNA for the CDR3 is TGTGCCAGTAGTCGAGTCTCTGGGGCCAACGTCCTGACTTTC.

The rearrangement joins TRBV18 to TRBJ1-1, with a possible D match to TRBD1 (5 bases). CDR1 KGHSH and CDR2 LQKENI come from the germline V gene. Trimming removed 1 base from V and 4 bases from J, with 13 bases in between. The CDR3 totals 15 residues. The CDR3 protein is CASSPQKGTTTEAFF. In DNA form, the CDR3 reads TGTGCCAGCTCACCACAGAAGGGGACTACCACTGAAGCTTTCTTT.